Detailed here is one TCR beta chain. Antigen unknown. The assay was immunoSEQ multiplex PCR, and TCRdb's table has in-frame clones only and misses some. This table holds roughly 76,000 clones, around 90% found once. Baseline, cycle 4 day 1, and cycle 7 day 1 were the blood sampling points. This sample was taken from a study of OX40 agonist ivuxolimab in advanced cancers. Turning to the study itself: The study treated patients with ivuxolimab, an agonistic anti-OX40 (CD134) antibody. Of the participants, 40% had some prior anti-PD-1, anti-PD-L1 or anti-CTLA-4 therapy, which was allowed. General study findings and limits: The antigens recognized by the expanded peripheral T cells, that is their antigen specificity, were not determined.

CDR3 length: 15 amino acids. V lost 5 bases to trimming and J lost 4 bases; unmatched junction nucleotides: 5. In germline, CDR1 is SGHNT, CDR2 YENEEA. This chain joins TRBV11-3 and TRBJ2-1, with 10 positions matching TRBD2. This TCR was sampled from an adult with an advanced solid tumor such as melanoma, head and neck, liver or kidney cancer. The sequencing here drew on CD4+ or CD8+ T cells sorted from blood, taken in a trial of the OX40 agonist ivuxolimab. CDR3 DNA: TGTGCCAGCAGCCTAGCGGGAGCTTTGTACAATGAGCAGTTCTTC. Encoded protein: CASSLAGALYNEQFF.